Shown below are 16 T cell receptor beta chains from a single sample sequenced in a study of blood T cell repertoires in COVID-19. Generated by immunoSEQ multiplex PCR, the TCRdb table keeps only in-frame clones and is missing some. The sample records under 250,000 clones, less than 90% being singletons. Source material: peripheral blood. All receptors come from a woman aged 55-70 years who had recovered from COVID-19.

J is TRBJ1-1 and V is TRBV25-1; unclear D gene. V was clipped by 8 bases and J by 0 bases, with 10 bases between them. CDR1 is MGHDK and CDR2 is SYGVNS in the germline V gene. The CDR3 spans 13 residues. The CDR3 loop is CASVEGMNTEAFF. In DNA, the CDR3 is TGTGCCAGCGTCGAGGGTATGAACACTGAAGCTTTCTTT.

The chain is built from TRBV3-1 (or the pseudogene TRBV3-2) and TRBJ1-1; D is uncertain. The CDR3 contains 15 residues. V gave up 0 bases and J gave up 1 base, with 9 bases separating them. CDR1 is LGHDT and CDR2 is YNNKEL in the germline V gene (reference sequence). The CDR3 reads CASSQDEVSNTEAFF. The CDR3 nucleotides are TGTGCCAGCAGCCAAGACGAGGTCTCGAACACTGAAGCTTTCTTT.

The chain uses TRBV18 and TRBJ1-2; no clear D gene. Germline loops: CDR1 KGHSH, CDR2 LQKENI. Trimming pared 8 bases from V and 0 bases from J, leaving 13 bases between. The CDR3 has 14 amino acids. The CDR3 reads CASTNGRANYGYTF. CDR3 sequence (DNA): TGTGCCAGCACCAACGGGAGAGCTAACTATGGCTACACCTTC. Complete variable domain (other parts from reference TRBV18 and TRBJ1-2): NAGVMQNPRHLVRRRGQEARLRCSPMKGHSHVYWYRQLPEEGLKFMVYLQKENIIDESGMPKERFSAEFPKEGPSILRIQQVVRGDSAAYFCASTNGRANYGYTFGSGTRLTVV.

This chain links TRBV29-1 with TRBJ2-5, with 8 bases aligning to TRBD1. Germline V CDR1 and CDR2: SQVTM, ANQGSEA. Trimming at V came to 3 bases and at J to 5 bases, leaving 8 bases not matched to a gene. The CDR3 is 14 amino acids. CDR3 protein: CSVDGQGAGETQYF. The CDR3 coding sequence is TGCAGCGTTGACGGGCAGGGGGCAGGGGAGACCCAGTACTTC.

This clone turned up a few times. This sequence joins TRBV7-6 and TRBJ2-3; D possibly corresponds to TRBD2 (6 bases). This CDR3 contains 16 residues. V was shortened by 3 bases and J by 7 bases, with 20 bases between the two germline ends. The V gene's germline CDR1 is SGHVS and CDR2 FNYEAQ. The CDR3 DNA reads TGTGCCAGCAGCTTTGGAATGGTCGGGGGTGGGAATACGCAGTATTTT. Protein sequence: CASSFGMVGGGNTQYF.

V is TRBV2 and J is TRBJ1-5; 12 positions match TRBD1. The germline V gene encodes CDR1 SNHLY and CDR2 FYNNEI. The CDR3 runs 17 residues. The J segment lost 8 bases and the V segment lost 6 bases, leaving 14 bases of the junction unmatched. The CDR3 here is CASRKGQGAPGIEPQHF. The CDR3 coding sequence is TGTGCCAGCAGGAAGGGACAGGGGGCTCCGGGAATTGAGCCCCAGCATTTT.

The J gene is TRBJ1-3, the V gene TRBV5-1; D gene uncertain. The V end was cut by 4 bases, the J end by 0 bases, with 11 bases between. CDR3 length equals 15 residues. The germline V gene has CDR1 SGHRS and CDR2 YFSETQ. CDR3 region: CASSPRRYSGNTIYF. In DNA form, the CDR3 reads TGCGCCAGCAGCCCCCGGCGGTACTCTGGAAACACCATATATTTT.

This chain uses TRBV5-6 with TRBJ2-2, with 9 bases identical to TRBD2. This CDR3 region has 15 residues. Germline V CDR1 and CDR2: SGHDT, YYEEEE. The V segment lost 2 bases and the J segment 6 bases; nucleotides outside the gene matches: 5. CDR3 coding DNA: TGTGCCAGCAGCTTCGGGACTAGCTGGCCCGGGGAGCTGTTTTTT. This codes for CASSFGTSWPGELFF. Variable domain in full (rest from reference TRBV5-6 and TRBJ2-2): DAGVTQSPTHLIKTRGQQVTLRCSPKSGHDTVSWYQQALGQGPQFIFQYYEEEERQRGNFPDRFSGHQFPNYSSELNVNALLLGDSALYLCASSFGTSWPGELFFGEGSRLTVL.

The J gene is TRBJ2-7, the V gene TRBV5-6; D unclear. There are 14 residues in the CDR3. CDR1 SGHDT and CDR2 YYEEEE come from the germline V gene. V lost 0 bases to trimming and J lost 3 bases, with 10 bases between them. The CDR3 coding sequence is TGTGCCAGCAGCTTGGAAAATAACTTCTACGAGCAGTACTTC. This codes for CASSLENNFYEQYF. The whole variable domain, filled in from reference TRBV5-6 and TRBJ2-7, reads DAGVTQSPTHLIKTRGQQVTLRCSPKSGHDTVSWYQQALGQGPQFIFQYYEEEERQRGNFPDRFSGHQFPNYSSELNVNALLLGDSALYLCASSLENNFYEQYFGPGTRLTVT.

The CDR3 bases are TGCAGCGTTGAACAGGGGGCGCGCAACGAGCAGTACTTC. Protein sequence: CSVEQGARNEQYF. V is TRBV29-1 and J is TRBJ2-7, with 8 bases matching TRBD1. The CDR3 sequence is 13 residues long. V was clipped by 2 bases and J by 5 bases; unmatched bases: 5. Germline CDR1 reads SQVTM; CDR2 reads ANQGSEA.

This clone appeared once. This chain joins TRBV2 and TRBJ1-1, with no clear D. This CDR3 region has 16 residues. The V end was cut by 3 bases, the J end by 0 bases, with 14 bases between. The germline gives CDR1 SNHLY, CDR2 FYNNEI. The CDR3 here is CASSEEGIGMNTEAFF. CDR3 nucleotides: TGTGCCAGCAGTGAGGAGGGAATTGGCATGAACACTGAAGCTTTCTTT.

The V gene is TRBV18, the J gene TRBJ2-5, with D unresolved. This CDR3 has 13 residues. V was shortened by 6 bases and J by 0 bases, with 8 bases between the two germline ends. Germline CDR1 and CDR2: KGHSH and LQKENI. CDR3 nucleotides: TGTGCCAGCTCCCAGAGGAACCAAGAGACCCAGTACTTC. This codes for CASSQRNQETQYF.

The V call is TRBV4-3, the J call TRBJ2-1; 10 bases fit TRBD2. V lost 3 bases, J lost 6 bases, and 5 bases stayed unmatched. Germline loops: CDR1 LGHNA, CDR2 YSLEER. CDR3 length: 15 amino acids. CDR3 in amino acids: CASSQERGGFNEQFF. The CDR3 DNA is TGCGCCAGCAGCCAGGAGCGGGGGGGCTTCAATGAGCAGTTCTTC.

The CDR3 sequence is CASSAGQGSAQPQHF. The CDR3, as DNA: TGTGCCAGCAGCGCAGGACAGGGTTCGGCTCAGCCCCAGCATTTT. This chain links TRBV9 with TRBJ1-5; 8 positions agree with TRBD1. Per the germline V gene, CDR1 is SGDLS and CDR2 is YYNGEE. The CDR3 extends over 15 amino acids. The V and J ends lost 3 bases and 6 bases, in that order; junction bases with no gene match: 8.

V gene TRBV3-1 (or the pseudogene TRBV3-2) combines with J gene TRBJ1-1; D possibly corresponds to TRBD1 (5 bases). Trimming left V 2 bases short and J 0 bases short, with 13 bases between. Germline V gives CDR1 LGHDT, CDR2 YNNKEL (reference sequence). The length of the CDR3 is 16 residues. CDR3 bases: TGTGCCAGCAGCCAAAGCTTCAGACAGATGAACACTGAAGCTTTCTTT. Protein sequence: CASSQSFRQMNTEAFF.

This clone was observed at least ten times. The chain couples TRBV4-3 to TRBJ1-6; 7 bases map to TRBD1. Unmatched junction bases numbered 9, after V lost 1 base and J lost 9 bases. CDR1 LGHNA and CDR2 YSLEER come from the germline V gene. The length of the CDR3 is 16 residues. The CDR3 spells CASSQGNDRASSPLHF. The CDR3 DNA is TGCGCCAGCAGCCAAGGTAACGACAGGGCGAGTTCACCCCTCCACTTT.